This T cell receptor beta chain was sequenced during a study of OX40 agonist ivuxolimab in advanced cancers. Study at large: Partial responses were observed in three patients, of whom one had hepatocellular carcinoma and two had cutaneous melanoma.

The method was immunoSEQ multiplex PCR; TCRdb's version includes in-frame clones alone and lacks a portion of them. The sample has about 100,000 clones, 80% to 90% seen once. Details on this clone: Its target is unknown.

This CDR3 has 12 amino acids. The germline CDR1 and CDR2 sequences are GTSNPN and SVGIG (reference sequence). With 4 bases removed from V and 3 bases from J, the gap between germline ends came to 7 bases. Study results and limitations: Expanded clones tended on average to be more numerous among CD8+ T cells than CD4+.

The sequence was collected from an adult with an advanced solid tumor such as melanoma, head and neck, liver or kidney cancer. J is TRBJ1-5 and V is TRBV30, with D hard to call. The sample in question was CD4+ or CD8+ T cells sorted from blood, obtained in a trial of the OX40 agonist ivuxolimab. CDR3 bases: TGTGCCTGGAACCAGGACAATCAGCCCCAGCATTTT. The encoded protein is CAWNQDNQPQHF.